This T cell receptor beta chain was obtained from a study of shared clonotypes between healthy human individuals. As to this clone: Its target is unknown.

Study outcomes and limitations: Generally, estimated richness proved larger in naive subsets than it did in memory subsets. The naive CD4 repertoires of several donors were compared, and roughly 5% of clonotypes were shared.

Trimming at V came to 3 bases and at J to 5 bases, leaving 9 bases not matched to a gene. Germline lookup yields CDR1 SGHTA and CDR2 FQGTGA. The CDR3 sequence is 17 residues long. Produced via immunoSEQ multiplex PCR; TCRdb's table is partial and in-frame only. The sample lists roughly 2.2 million clones; more than 80% were seen once. Division of CD4+ cells produced a CD45RA+ naive subset and a CD45RA-negative memory subset. Material for sequencing was naive CD4+ T cells from PBMCs. Noted subset: CD45RA+ positively selected. This clonotype was obtained from a man between 18 and 35 years old in good health. Some clones in this sample may be carry-over from other donors' samples. The chain recombines TRBV7-3 with TRBJ2-1; 11 bases fit TRBD2. This CDR3 is CASSFASLAGGDNEQFF. The CDR3 nucleotides read TGTGCCAGCAGCTTCGCATCCTTAGCGGGAGGGGACAATGAGCAGTTCTTC.